The 6 T cell receptor beta chains given below trace back to one sample, sequenced in a study of a mutant IDH1 vaccine in newly diagnosed glioma. Profiled with immunoSEQ multiplex PCR; TCRdb holds only in-frame clones, not every one. The repertoire has about 74,000 clones, roughly 86% of them found once; the top ten carry 1.5% to 2.5%. Indicated time point: week 35, safety follow-up. The investigators gave 300 ug of mutant IDH1 20-mer peptide in each vaccine dose, together with topical imiquimod. What these receptors recognize is not known. The sequencing here drew on PBMCs, taken from a glioma patient whose treatment included an IDH1 peptide vaccine. These receptors were obtained from a young man with glioma.

The rearrangement uses TRBV28 and TRBJ1-2, with 11 bases matching TRBD1. CDR1 is MDHEN, CDR2 SYDVKM, per germline. V trimming: 3 bases; J trimming: 3 bases; junction bases outside the gene matches: 3. The CDR3 totals 15 residues. Here the CDR3 DNA reads TGTGCCAGCAGTTTCGGACAGGGGGCCTACTATGGCTACACCTTC. Protein sequence: CASSFGQGAYYGYTF.

Only a few counts were recorded for this clone. CDR3 residues: CATAVQPNTEAFF. CDR3 nucleotide sequence: TGTGCCACGGCGGTACAGCCGAACACTGAAGCTTTCTTT. The V call is TRBV2, the J call TRBJ1-1; no reliable D call. V lost 10 bases to trimming and J lost 1 base, with 13 bases between them. CDR1 is SNHLY and CDR2 is FYNNEI in the germline V gene. This CDR3 has 13 amino acids.

The J gene is TRBJ2-3, the V gene TRBV7-9; TRBD1 agrees at 10 bases. The J segment lost 4 bases and the V segment lost 3 bases, leaving 1 base of the junction unmatched. CDR1 and CDR2 from the germline V gene are SEHNR and FQNEAQ (reference sequence). This CDR3 is built from 14 residues. CDR3 loop: CASSLGQGSDTQYF. DNA for the CDR3: TGTGCCAGCAGCTTGGGACAGGGGTCAGATACGCAGTATTTT.

The chain employs TRBV28 and TRBJ1-2; 7 bases fit TRBD1. Per germline, CDR1 MDHEN and CDR2 SYDVKM. There are 16 residues in the CDR3. V gave up 5 bases and J gave up 2 bases; unmatched junction bases: 11. The CDR3 nucleotides are TGTGCCAGCAGTCCCAGGGGGTTTCGAAAGAACTATGGCTACACCTTC. As protein: CASSPRGFRKNYGYTF.

The genes are TRBV27 and TRBJ1-5; TRBD1 might be the D (5 bases). The germline V gene has CDR1 MNHEY and CDR2 SMNVEV (reference sequence). The V end lost 4 bases, the J end lost 6 bases, and 10 bases lay between the germline ends. The CDR3 covers 13 residues. CDR3 coding DNA: TGTGCCAGCAGTTCGCAGGGACGTCAGCCCCAGCATTTT. This sequence encodes CASSSQGRQPQHF.

The chain combines TRBV27 with TRBJ1-4; 9 nucleotides align to TRBD1. Per germline, CDR1 MNHEY and CDR2 SMNVEV (reference sequence). J was trimmed by 8 bases and V by 5 bases; bases with no gene match: 3. The CDR3 spans 13 residues. DNA for the CDR3: TGTGCCAGCAGTAACAGGGGGCAAGAAAAACTGTTTTTT. Translating it yields CASSNRGQEKLFF.